The present T cell receptor beta chain was sequenced within a study of CD8+CD57+ T cells in acquired aplastic anemia. Study-wide background: Quantities of DNA derived from sorted CD4+ and CD8+ cells averaged roughly 3.4 ug.

Whole-study findings and limits: Around 30 sequences, all CD8+ CDR3, were shared between patients and controls.

This clonotype was seen a few times. Its antigen is not identified. Trimming removed 11 bases from V and 2 bases from J; junction bases left unmatched: 9. The CDR3 totals 13 residues. CDR1 is SGHTA and CDR2 is FQGNSA in the germline V gene. CD8+CD57+ cell expansion, shown by flow cytometry, had occurred in the patients selected for sequencing. Patients, without exception, had severe acquired aplastic anemia. The blood sampling took place in patients who had so far received no therapy. Genomic DNA templated the TCR beta VDJ and CDR3 profiling. Using its own MiXCR run on the reads, TCRdb lists one record per CDR3 protein. The sample lists under 500,000 distinct CDR3 sequences; approximately 32% were seen once.

Sequencing input: sorted CD4+, CD8+, or CD8+CD57+ T cells (not recorded which) from PBMCs. This chain links TRBV7-2 with TRBJ2-7; 7 bases map to TRBD1. The TCR comes from a human donor with aplastic anemia. The CDR3 loop is CAGTLGQAYEQYF. The CDR3 DNA follows: TGTGCCGGCACCCTCGGACAGGCCTACGAGCAGTACTTC.